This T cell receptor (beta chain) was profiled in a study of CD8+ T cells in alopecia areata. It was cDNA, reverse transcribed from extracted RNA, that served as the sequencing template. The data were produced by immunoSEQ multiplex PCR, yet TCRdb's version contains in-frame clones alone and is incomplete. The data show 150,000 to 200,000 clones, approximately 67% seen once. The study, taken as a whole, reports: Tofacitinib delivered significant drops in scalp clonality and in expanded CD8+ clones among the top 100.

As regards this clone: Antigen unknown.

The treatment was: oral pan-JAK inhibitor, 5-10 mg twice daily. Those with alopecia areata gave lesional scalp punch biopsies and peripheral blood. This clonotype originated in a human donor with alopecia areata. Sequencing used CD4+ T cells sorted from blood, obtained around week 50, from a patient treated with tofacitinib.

The CDR3 reads CASSPERDGQSFF. As DNA, the CDR3 is TGTGCCAGCAGCCCCGAACGCGATGGACAATCTTTCTTT. The genes are TRBV7-3 and TRBJ1-1, with D possibly matching TRBD1 (5 bases). Deletions cut 5 bases from V and 12 bases from J, with 19 bases between. The CDR3 has 13 amino acids. The germline CDR1 and CDR2 sequences are SGHTA and FQGTGA.